The rows below give T cell receptor beta chains drawn from one sample of a study of beta chain features in type 1 diabetes. The data were produced by immunoSEQ multiplex PCR, yet TCRdb's version contains in-frame clones alone and is incomplete. This table has 25,000 to 30,000 clones, around three fifths appearing once. The sequenced material came from Tregs from blood. Receptors originate from a woman in her late teens or twenties with type 1 diabetes. CDR3s include the opening cysteine and the closing phenylalanine or tryptophan. Each record gives: D gene, J gene, V gene, clone size, CDR3 DNA, CDR3 protein. The D gene is left open where the match is weak. A clone size is listed for some rows: how often the clone was seen (once, few, many), or a class if it is expanded.

>TRBD1|TRBJ1-2|TRBV27|.
TGTGCCAGCAGCCACAGGGGTTATGGCTACACCTTC
CASSHRGYGYTF
>TRBD2|TRBJ2-3|TRBV6-5|.
TGTGCCAGCCGCCCTCAGCTAGCGGTAACAGATACGCAGTATTTT
CASRPQLAVTDTQYF
>TRBD2|TRBJ2-1|TRBV18|.
TGTGCCAGCTTCACTGGCCTAGCGGGAGTAAATGAGCAGTTCTTC
CASFTGLAGVNEQFF
>.|TRBJ2-5|TRBV7-9|few
TGTGCCAGCAGCTTAGCTTTACTCCAAGAGACCCAGTACTTC
CASSLALLQETQYF
>.|TRBJ1-5|TRBV29-1|.
TGCAGCGTCGCGACAGGCCCTAGCAATCAGCCCCAGCATTTT
CSVATGPSNQPQHF
>.|TRBJ1-3|TRBV5-1|medium-sized
TGCGCCAGCAGCTTGGAACAGAGTACTGGAAACACCATATATTTT
CASSLEQSTGNTIYF
>.|TRBJ1-1|TRBV9|.
TGTGCCAGCAGCCCAGGGCAGGTCCGATTGACTGAAGCTTTCTTT
CASSPGQVRLTEAFF
>TRBD2|TRBJ2-7|TRBV7-8|once
TGTGCCAGCAGCGGGACTAGCGGGAGGTACTACGAGCAGTACTTC
CASSGTSGRYYEQYF
>TRBD1|TRBJ1-2|TRBV28|few
TGTGCCAGCAGCGAGGGGGCAGGGCCAGGCTACACCTTC
CASSEGAGPGYTF
>TRBD1|TRBJ2-7|TRBV6-6|.
TGTGCCAGCAGGGGACAGGGAGGCTCCTACGAGCAGTACTTC
CASRGQGGSYEQYF
>.|TRBJ2-4|TRBV5-1|once
TGCGCCAGCAGCTTTGGCGGGGCTTCGACCAAAAACATTCAGTACTTC
CASSFGGASTKNIQYF
>TRBD1|TRBJ1-1|TRBV29-1|.
TGCAGCGTCACCCGCCCGACCCGGGACAGGGGGCTTTGGGACACTGAAGCTTTCTTT
CSVTRPTRDRGLWDTEAFF
>.|TRBJ2-5|TRBV12-2|.
TGTGCAAGTCGCTTAGCTGAACTAGCGTGCCCAGGGGAGACCCAGTACTTC
CASRLAELACPGETQYF
>TRBD1|TRBJ1-5|TRBV6-1|.
TGTGCCAGCTGGACGGGACAGGGCAATCAGCCCCAGCATTTT
CASWTGQGNQPQHF
>TRBD1|TRBJ1-1|TRBV30|.
TGTGCCTGGAGTGGGAAACAGGGGGGTGAAGCTTTCTTT
CAWSGKQGGEAFF
>TRBD1|TRBJ1-1|TRBV9|.
TGTGCCAGCAGCACACAGCGGACAGGGAACACTGAAGCTTTCTTT
CASSTQRTGNTEAFF
>.|TRBJ1-2|TRBV7-9|few
TGTGCCAGCAGCTTAGTCGGCGGCAGCCGCTACTATGGCTACACCTTC
CASSLVGGSRYYGYTF
>.|TRBJ2-3|TRBV7-8|.
TGTGCCAGCAGCTTAGCAGCCACAGATACGCAGTATTTT
CASSLAATDTQYF
>TRBD2|TRBJ2-3|TRBV5-1|.
TGCGCCAGCAGCTTGGGGACTAGCGGGAAGATGGATACGCAGTATTTT
CASSLGTSGKMDTQYF
>.|TRBJ1-6|TRBV19|.
TGTGCCAGTAGTCCTCAGGGAGGTAATTCACCCCTCCACTTT
CASSPQGGNSPLHF
>.|TRBJ1-1|TRBV7-9|few
TGTGCCAGCAGCTCCTCAGGGATGAACACTGAAGCTTTCTTT
CASSSSGMNTEAFF
>.|TRBJ1-1|TRBV6-6|few
TGTGCCAGCAGCTACAATTCTTACACTGAAGCTTTCTTT
CASSYNSYTEAFF
>.|TRBJ1-5|TRBV6-6|.
TGTGCCAGCAGTTACGAGGTCCAGCCCCAGCATTTT
CASSYEVQPQHF
>TRBD1|TRBJ2-7|TRBV6-6|few
TGTGCCAGCAGTTACTCCCTCCAGGGGGCTGCCTACGAGCAGTACTTC
CASSYSLQGAAYEQYF
>TRBD1|TRBJ2-7|TRBV27|.
TGTGCCAGCAGAGAACCGACAGGGGGTAAAGGCGAGCAGTACTTC
CASREPTGGKGEQYF
>TRBD1|TRBJ2-3|TRBV7-9|.
TGTGCCAGCAGCTTAGCGGGACAGTTAGATACGCAGTATTTT
CASSLAGQLDTQYF
>.|TRBJ2-2|TRBV4-3|.
TGCGCCAGCAGCCAAGAATGGTCTACCGAGAACACCGGGGAGCTGTTTTTT
CASSQEWSTENTGELFF
>TRBD2|TRBJ2-3|TRBV28|.
TGTGCCAGCAGCCTTCTTGCGGGAGAAACAGATACGCAGTATTTT
CASSLLAGETDTQYF
>.|TRBJ2-1|TRBV5-4|.
TGTGCCAGCAGCTTGGGACGGGAGCGGAGGACCTGGAATGAGCAGTTCTTC
CASSLGRERRTWNEQFF
>TRBD1|TRBJ1-6|TRBV7-2|.
TGTGCCAGCAGCTTAGCCCGAGGGGGCAGGAATAATTCACCCCTCCACTTT
CASSLARGGRNNSPLHF
>TRBD1|TRBJ1-2|TRBV27|few
TGTGCCAGCAGTTTGGGACAGGGGGCGTCTTTCTATGGCTACACCTTC
CASSLGQGASFYGYTF
>TRBD2|TRBJ2-3|TRBV10-3|.
TGTGCCATCAGACGTACTAGCGGGAGAAATCCAGATACGCAGTATTTT
CAIRRTSGRNPDTQYF
>TRBD2|TRBJ2-1|TRBV7-8|.
TGTGCCAGCAGCTTTCGGCGGGAGATCGAGCAGTTCTTC
CASSFRREIEQFF
>.|TRBJ2-3|TRBV5-1|.
TGCGCCAGCAGCTTTAACGGACAGAGTCCAACAGATACGCAGTATTTT
CASSFNGQSPTDTQYF
>TRBD1|TRBJ1-5|TRBV2|.
TGTGCCAGCAGTCGGGACAGCGGAGGCAATCAGCCCCAGCATTTT
CASSRDSGGNQPQHF
>TRBD1|TRBJ2-3|TRBV7-7|.
TGTGCCAGCAGCCAAGGGGGACAGGGGGTGGGAGATACGCAGTATTTT
CASSQGGQGVGDTQYF
>.|TRBJ1-4|TRBV7-2|.
TGTGCCAGCAGCCTTATTCTTGATGAAAAACTGTTTTTT
CASSLILDEKLFF
>.|TRBJ1-2|TRBV2|once
TGTGCCAGCAGGGACATAGCCACTAACTATGGCTACACCTTC
CASRDIATNYGYTF
>TRBD2|TRBJ2-1|TRBV5-4|.
TGTGCCAGCAGTCCTGTAGCGGGAGCGGGCACCTACAATGAGCAGTTCTTC
CASSPVAGAGTYNEQFF
>.|TRBJ1-6|TRBV4-1|few
TGCGCCAGCAGCCAAAGGGGGATGGCTTCACCCCTCCACTTT
CASSQRGMASPLHF
>.|TRBJ2-7|TRBV18|.
TGTGCCAGCTCACCGCCTACCTACGAGCAGTACTTC
CASSPPTYEQYF
>.|TRBJ2-7|TRBV27|.
TGTGCCAGCGGGAGGTTCGTCTCCTACGAGCAGTACTTC
CASGRFVSYEQYF
>.|TRBJ1-1|TRBV14|.
TGTGCCAGCAGCCGATCTATGAACACTGAAGCTTTCTTT
CASSRSMNTEAFF
>TRBD1|TRBJ2-3|TRBV6-5|.
TGTGCCAGCAGTTACCGGTCAGGGGGCGCAGATACGCAGTATTTT
CASSYRSGGADTQYF
>TRBD2|TRBJ2-1|TRBV7-9|.
TGTGCCAGCAGCTTAGGTCCGGTGGGACTAGCGGCCTACAATGAGCAGTTCTTC
CASSLGPVGLAAYNEQFF
>TRBD1|TRBJ1-1|TRBV12-5|.
TGTGCTAGTGGTTTGGTACAGGGGGGGTCGGGGAGGGTAAACACTGAAGCTTTCTTT
CASGLVQGGSGRVNTEAFF
>.|TRBJ2-3|TRBV11-3|.
TGTGCCAGCAGCAAAACGGGCCGCGGGACTGGAGGGACGCAGTATTTT
CASSKTGRGTGGTQYF
>.|TRBJ1-1|TRBV30|.
TGTGCCTGGAGTGTACACCTAGACACTGAAGCTTTCTTT
CAWSVHLDTEAFF
>.|TRBJ2-2|TRBV5-1|.
TGCGCCAGCAGTCGGGACGCCGAGGGGGACACCGGGGAGCTGTTTTTT
CASSRDAEGDTGELFF
>TRBD1|TRBJ1-5|TRBV7-2|.
TGTGCCAGCAGCAAGGACAGGGGACAGCCCCAGCATTTT
CASSKDRGQPQHF
>.|TRBJ1-3|TRBV6-5|few
TGTGCCAGCAGTTACTCGAGATCAGGGGCTGGAAACACCATATATTTT
CASSYSRSGAGNTIYF
>.|TRBJ2-5|TRBV18|.
TGTGCCAGCTCACTTACATCCTCGGCGGGAGAGACCCAGTACTTC
CASSLTSSAGETQYF
>.|TRBJ2-1|TRBV7-2|few
TGTGCCAGCAGCTTCACTGGGGCGAGCTCCTACAATGAGCAGTTCTTC
CASSFTGASSYNEQFF
>.|TRBJ1-1|TRBV29-1|.
TGCAGCGCCGACCGGAGGGGGGGCCGAGCCAGGAGCACTGAAGCTTTCTTT
CSADRRGGRARSTEAFF